This T cell receptor (beta chain) was sequenced during a study of post-analysis software for immune sequencing data. Study results and caveats: Co-batched samples clustered tightly together by F measure. Patients used about five TRBV segments, including TRBV5-6, TRBV5-1 and TRBV20-1, more often than controls.

Note on this clonotype: Its antigen is undetermined.

TCR beta cDNA libraries had unique molecular identifiers. About half a million cDNA molecules were recovered from an input of about 0.9 to 10 million T cells. TCRdb recomputed calls from the PCR reads with MiXCR, one row per CDR3 protein. The data show about 540,000 distinct CDR3 sequences, 34% seen once. J lost 2 bases, V lost 7 bases, and 17 bases had no gene match. The CDR3 covers 18 residues. Germline V gene data show CDR1 as SGHAT and CDR2 as FQDESV (reference sequence). The clonotype originates from a girl aged 2-17 years with multiple sclerosis. This chain uses TRBV11-1 with TRBJ2-1; 7 positions match TRBD2. The sequencing sample was made of blood. CDR3: CASNFRAASGLAYNEQFF. CDR3 nucleotides: TGTGCCAGCAACTTCCGGGCGGCTAGCGGCCTCGCCTACAATGAGCAGTTCTTC.